The clone carrying this T cell receptor (beta chain) was observed a handful of times. Antigen unknown. The record originates from a study of cytomegalovirus exposure and HLA in healthy donors. General study findings and limits: A later analysis appeared to link common viral pathogens to several of the most significant clusters. At a 0.05 false discovery rate, a later analysis found some 18,000 TCR beta sequences to be associated with HLA alleles.

Both 60 Vbeta primers and 13 Jbeta primers went into the PCR. Clones were sequenced by immunoSEQ multiplex PCR, and TCRdb holds only the in-frame ones, with some missing. Of around 150,000 clones detected, around four fifths appear once; the ten largest clones hold approximately 1.3%. CDR1 is SQVTM and CDR2 is ANQGSEA in the germline V gene. The CDR3 totals 12 residues. V lost 3 bases, J lost 2 bases, and 7 bases lay in between. Sequenced material: PBMCs. This clonotype was sampled from a man aged 25 to 40 in good health and CMV-seropositive. The V and J genes are TRBV29-1 and TRBJ1-2; D not certain. CDR3 loop: CSVEWENYGYTF. The DNA of the CDR3 is TGCAGCGTTGAGTGGGAGAACTATGGCTACACCTTC.